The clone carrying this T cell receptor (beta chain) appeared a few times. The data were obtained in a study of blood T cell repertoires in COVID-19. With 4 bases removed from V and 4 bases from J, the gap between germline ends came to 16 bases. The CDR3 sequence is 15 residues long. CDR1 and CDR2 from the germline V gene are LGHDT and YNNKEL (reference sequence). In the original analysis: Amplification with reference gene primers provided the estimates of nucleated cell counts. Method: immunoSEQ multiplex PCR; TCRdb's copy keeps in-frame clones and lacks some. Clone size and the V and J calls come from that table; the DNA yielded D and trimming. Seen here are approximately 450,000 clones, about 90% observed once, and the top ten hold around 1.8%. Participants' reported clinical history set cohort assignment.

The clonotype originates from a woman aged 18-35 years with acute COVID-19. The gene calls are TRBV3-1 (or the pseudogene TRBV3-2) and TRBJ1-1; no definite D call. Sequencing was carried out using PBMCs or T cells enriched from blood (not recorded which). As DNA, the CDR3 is TGTGCCAGCAGCCCCACGGGATGGAGCGTCACTGAAGCTTTCTTT. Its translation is CASSPTGWSVTEAFF.